Sequencing of this T cell receptor beta chain was carried out in a study of T cell clonality in common variable immunodeficiency. The table came from immunoSEQ multiplex PCR; TCRdb's copy has only in-frame clones and leaves some out. The sample includes some 45,000 clones, none of them occurring once. This clone was counted at least ten times. The CDR3 goes on 3 residues after the read ends, and that part is filled in from the germline J gene. The CDR3 is made up of 14 amino acids. Germline V gives CDR1 GTSNPN, CDR2 SVGIG (reference sequence). V lost 1 base and J lost 1, with 10 bases in between. Sequenced material: peripheral blood mononuclear cells. The chain joins TRBV30 to TRBJ1-1; D might be TRBD1 (6 bases). The sequence derives from a person between 18 and 70 years old in good health. Partial CDR3 DNA: TGTGCCTGGAGTGAAGGACAGTGGAACACTGAA. It specifies CAWSEGQWNTE. The whole CDR3 protein reads CAWSEGQWNTEAFF. Complete variable domain (other parts from reference TRBV30 and TRBJ1-1): SQTIHQWPATLVQPVGSPLSLECTVEGTSNPNLYWYRQAAGRGLQLLFYSVGIGQISSEVPQNLSASRPQDRQFILSSKKLLLSDSGFYLCAWSEGQWNTEAFFGQGTRLTVV.